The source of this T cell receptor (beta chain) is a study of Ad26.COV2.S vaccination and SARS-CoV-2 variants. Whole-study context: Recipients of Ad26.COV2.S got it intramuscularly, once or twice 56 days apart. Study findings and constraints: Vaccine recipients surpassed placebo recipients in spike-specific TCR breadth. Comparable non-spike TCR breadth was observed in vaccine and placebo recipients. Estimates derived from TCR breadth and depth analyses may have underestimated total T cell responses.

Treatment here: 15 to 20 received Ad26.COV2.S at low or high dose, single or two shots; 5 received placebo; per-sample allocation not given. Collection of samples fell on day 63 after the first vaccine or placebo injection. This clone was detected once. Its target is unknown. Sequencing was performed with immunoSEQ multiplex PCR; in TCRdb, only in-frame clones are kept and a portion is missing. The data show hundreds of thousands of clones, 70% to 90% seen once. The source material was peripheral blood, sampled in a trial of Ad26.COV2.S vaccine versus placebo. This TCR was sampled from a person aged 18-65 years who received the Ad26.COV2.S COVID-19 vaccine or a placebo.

In DNA form, the CDR3 reads TGTGCCAGCAGCGTTTCTAGTAATCAAGAGACCCAGTACTTC. This encodes CASSVSSNQETQYF. The V gene is TRBV9, the J gene TRBJ2-5; D uncertain. Germline-derived CDR1 and CDR2 are SGDLS and YYNGEE. V lost 2 bases to trimming and J lost 2 bases, with 10 bases between them. CDR3 size: 14 residues.